The clone carrying this T cell receptor beta chain was seen a handful of times. The data originate from a study of cytomegalovirus exposure and HLA in healthy donors. Across the whole study: Earlier results showed approximately 120 million unique TCR beta sequences derived from approximately 170 million T cells.

Germline lookup yields CDR1 SGHRS and CDR2 YFSETQ. The length of the CDR3 is 15 residues. V gave up 0 bases and J gave up 0 bases, with 9 bases separating them. In the PCR, 60 Vbeta and 13 Jbeta primers were used. Clones were read by immunoSEQ multiplex PCR, and TCRdb kept only the in-frame ones, dropping some. Of about 190,000 clones listed, 70% to 75% are singletons. V is TRBV5-1 and J is TRBJ1-1, with unresolved D. The clonotype was recovered from a woman in her thirties in good health and CMV-seropositive. The sample comprised PBMCs. CDR3 sequence (DNA): TGCGCCAGCAGCTTGGCTGAGCGCTTGAACACTGAAGCTTTCTTT. This translates into CASSLAERLNTEAFF.